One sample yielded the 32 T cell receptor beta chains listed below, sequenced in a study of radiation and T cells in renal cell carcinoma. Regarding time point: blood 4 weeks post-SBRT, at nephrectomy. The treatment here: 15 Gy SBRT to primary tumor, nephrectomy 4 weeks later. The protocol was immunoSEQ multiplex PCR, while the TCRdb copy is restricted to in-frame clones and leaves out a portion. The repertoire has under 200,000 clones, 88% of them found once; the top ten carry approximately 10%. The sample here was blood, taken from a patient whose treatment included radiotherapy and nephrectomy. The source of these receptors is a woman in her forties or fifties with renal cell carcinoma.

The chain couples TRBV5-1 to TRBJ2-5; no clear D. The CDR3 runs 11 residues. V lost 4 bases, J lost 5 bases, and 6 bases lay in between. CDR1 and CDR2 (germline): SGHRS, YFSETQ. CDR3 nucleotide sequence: TGCGCCAGCAGCGCTGGGGAGACCCAGTACTTC. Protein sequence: CASSAGETQYF.

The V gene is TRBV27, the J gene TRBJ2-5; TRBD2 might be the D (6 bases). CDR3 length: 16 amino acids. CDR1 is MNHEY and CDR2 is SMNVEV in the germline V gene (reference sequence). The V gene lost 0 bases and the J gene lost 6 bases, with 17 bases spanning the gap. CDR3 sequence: CASSLSGSGNRKTQYF. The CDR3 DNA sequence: TGTGCCAGCAGTTTATCGGGTAGCGGTAACCGAAAGACCCAGTACTTC.

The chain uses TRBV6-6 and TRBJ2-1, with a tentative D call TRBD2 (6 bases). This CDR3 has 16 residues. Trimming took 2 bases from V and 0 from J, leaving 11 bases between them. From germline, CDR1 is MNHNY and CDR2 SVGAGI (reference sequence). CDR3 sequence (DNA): TGTGCCAGCAGTTACCCGCGGGGAATCTCCTACAATGAGCAGTTCTTC. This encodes CASSYPRGISYNEQFF.

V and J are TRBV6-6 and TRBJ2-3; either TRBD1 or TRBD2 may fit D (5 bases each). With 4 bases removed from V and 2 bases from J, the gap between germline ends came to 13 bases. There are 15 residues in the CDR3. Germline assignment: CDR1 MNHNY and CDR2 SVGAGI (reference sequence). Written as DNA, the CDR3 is TGTGCCAGCAGTTTCGGGGCAGGGAACACAGATACGCAGTATTTT. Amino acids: CASSFGAGNTDTQYF.

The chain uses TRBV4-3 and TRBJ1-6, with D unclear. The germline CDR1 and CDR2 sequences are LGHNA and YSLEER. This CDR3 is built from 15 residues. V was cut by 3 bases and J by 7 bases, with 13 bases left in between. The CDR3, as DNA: TGCGCCAGCAGCCAGTACGGGATAGAGAATTCACCCCTCCACTTT. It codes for CASSQYGIENSPLHF.

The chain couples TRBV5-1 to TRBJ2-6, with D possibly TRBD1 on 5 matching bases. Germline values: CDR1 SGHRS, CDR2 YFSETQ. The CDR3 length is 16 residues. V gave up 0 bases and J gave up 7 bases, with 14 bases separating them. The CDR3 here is CASSLVQGRQANVLTF. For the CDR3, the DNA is TGCGCCAGCAGCTTGGTCCAGGGTCGACAAGCCAACGTCCTGACTTTC.

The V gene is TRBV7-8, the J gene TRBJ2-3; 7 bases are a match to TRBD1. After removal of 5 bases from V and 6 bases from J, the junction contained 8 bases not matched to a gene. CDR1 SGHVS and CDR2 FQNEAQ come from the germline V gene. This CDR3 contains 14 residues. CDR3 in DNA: TGTGCCAGCAGCCCTGGGGCAGGGGGTGATACGCAGTATTTT. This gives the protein CASSPGAGGDTQYF.

CDR3 nucleotides: TGTGCCAGCATCCCAAACACTGAAGCTTTCTTT. This translates into CASIPNTEAFF. The V and J genes are TRBV6-1 and TRBJ1-1, with no clear D. V was pared by 7 bases and J by 2 bases, with 5 bases between. The germline V gene encodes CDR1 MNHNS and CDR2 SASEGT. The CDR3 spans 11 residues.

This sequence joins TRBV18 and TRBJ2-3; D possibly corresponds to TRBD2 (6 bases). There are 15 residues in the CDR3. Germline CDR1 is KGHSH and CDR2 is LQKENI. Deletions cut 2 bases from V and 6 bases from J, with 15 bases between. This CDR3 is CASSPVTSKGDTQYF. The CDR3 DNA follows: TGTGCCAGCTCACCAGTTACTAGCAAGGGGGATACGCAGTATTTT.

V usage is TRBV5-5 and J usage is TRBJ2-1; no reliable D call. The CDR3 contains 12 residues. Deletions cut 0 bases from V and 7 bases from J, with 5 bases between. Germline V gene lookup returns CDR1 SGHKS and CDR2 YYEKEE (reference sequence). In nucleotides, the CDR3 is TGTGCCAGCAGCTTGGGGCATAATGAGCAGTTCTTC. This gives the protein CASSLGHNEQFF.

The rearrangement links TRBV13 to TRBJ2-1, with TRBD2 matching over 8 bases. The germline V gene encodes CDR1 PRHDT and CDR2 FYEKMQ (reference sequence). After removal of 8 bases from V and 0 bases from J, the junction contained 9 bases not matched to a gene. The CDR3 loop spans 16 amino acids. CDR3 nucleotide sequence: TGTGCCAGCCCACGGGGGGGGGCTGGCTCCTACAATGAGCAGTTCTTC. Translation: CASPRGGAGSYNEQFF.

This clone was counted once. The CDR3 bases are TGTGCTAGTATTTATGCTGGAAACACCATATATTTT. Protein sequence: CASIYAGNTIYF. J is TRBJ1-3 and V is TRBV12-5; no firm D call. Trimming took off 8 bases at V and 2 bases at J, with 7 bases between the two ends. Germline V gene lookup returns CDR1 LGHNT and CDR2 FRNRAP. The CDR3 is made up of 12 amino acids.

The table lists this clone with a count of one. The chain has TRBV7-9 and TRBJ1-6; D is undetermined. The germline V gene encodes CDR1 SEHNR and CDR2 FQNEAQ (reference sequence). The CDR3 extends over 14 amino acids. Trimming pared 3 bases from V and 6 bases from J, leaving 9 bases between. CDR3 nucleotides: TGTGCCAGCAGCTTTGGACTCGCTAATTCACCCCTCCACTTT. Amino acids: CASSFGLANSPLHF. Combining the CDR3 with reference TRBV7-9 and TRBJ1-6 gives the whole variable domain DTGVSQNPRHKITKRGQNVTFRCDPISEHNRLYWYRQTLGQGPEFLTYFQNEAQLEKSRLLSDRFSAERPKGSFSTLEIQRTEQGDSAMYLCASSFGLANSPLHFGNGTRLTVT.

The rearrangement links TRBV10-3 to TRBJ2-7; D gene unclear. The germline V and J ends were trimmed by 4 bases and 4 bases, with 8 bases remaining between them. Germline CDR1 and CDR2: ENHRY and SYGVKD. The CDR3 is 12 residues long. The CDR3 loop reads CAISGQEYEQYF. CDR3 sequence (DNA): TGTGCCATCAGTGGGCAGGAGTACGAGCAGTACTTC.

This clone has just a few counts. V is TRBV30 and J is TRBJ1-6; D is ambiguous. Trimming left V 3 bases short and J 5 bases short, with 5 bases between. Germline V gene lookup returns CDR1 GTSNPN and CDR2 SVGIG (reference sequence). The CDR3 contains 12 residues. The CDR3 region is CAWSRNNSPLHF. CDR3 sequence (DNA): TGTGCCTGGAGCAGAAATAATTCACCCCTCCACTTT.

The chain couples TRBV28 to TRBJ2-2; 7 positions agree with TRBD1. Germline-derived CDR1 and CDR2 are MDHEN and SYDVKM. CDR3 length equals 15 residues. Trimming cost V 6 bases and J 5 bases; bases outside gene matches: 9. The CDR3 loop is CASRPDRVGTGELFF. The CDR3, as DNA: TGTGCCAGCAGACCCGACAGGGTCGGAACCGGGGAGCTGTTTTTT.

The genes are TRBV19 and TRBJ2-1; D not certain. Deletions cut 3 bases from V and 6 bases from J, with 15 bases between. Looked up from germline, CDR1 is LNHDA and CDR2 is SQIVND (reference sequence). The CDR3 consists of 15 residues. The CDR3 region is CASSIQHNLGNEQFF. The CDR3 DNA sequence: TGTGCCAGTAGTATTCAGCACAACCTCGGCAATGAGCAGTTCTTC.

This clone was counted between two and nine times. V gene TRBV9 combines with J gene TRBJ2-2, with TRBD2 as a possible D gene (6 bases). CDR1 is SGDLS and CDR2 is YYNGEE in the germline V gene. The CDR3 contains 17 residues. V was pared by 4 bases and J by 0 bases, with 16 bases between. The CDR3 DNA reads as TGTGCCAGCAGCTCCCCGGTGGGGGGAACGAACACCGGGGAGCTGTTTTTT. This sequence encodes CASSSPVGGTNTGELFF.

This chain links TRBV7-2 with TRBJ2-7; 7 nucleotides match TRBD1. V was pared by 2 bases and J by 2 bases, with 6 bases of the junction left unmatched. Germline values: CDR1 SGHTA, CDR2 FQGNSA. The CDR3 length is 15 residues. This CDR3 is CASSLTWDSTYEQYF. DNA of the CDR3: TGTGCCAGCAGCTTAACCTGGGACAGCACCTACGAGCAGTACTTC.

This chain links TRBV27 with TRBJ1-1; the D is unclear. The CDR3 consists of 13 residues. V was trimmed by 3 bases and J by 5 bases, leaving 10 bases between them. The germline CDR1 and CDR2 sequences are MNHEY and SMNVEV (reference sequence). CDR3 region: CASSLEMWTEAFF. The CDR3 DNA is TGTGCCAGCAGTTTGGAGATGTGGACTGAAGCTTTCTTT.

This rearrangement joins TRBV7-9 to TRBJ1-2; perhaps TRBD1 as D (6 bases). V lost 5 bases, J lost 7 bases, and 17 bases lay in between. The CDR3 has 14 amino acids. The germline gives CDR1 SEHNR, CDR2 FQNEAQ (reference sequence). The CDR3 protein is CASSIDRIHGGYTF. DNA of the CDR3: TGTGCCAGCAGCATCGACAGGATCCACGGTGGCTACACCTTC.

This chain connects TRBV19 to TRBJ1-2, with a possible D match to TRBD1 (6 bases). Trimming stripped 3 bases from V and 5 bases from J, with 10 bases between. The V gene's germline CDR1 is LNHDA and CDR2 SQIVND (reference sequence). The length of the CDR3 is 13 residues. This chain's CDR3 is CASSIRTVYGYTF. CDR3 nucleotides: TGTGCCAGTAGTATTCGGACAGTTTATGGCTACACCTTC.

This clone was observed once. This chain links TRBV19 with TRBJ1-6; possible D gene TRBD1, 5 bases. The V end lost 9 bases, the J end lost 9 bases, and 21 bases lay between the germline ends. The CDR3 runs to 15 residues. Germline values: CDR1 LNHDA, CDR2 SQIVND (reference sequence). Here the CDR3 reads CARHRWGLWISPLHF. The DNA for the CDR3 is TGTGCCAGACACAGGTGGGGCCTTTGGATTTCACCCCTCCACTTT.

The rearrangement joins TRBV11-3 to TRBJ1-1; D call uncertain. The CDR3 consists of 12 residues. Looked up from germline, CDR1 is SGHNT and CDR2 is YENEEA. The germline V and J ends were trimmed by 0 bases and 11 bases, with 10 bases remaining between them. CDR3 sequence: CASSLDGREAFF. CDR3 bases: TGTGCCAGCAGCTTAGATGGAAGGGAGGCTTTCTTT. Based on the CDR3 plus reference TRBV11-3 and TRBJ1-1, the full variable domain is EAGVVQSPRYKIIEKKQPVAFWCNPISGHNTLYWYLQNLGQGPELLIRYENEEAVDDSQLPKDRFSAERLKGVDSTLKIQPAELGDSAVYLCASSLDGREAFFGQGTRLTVV.

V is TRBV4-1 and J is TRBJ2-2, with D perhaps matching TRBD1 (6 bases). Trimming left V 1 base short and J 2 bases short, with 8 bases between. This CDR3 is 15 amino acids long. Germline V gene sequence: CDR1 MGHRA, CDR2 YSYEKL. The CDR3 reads CASSQVGGNTGELFF. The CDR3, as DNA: TGCGCCAGCAGCCAAGTAGGGGGAAACACCGGGGAGCTGTTTTTT.

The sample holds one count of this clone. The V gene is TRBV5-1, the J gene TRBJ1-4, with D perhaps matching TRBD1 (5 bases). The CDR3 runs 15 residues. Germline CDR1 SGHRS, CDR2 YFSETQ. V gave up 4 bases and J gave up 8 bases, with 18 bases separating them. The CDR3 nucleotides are TGCGCCAGCAGCAAGTTAAGGGGAAACGGGGAAAAACTGTTTTTT. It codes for CASSKLRGNGEKLFF.

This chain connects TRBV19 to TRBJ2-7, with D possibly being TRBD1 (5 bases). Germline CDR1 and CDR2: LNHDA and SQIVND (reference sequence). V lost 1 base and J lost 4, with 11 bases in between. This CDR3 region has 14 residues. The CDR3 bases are TGTGCCAGTAGTATAGGACAGAATGAGTACGAGCAGTACTTC. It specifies CASSIGQNEYEQYF.

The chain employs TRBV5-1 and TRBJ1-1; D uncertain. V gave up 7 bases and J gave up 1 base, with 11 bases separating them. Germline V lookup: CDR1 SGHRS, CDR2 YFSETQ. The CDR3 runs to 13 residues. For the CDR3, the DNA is TGCGCCAGCCACCCCCCGGAGAACACTGAAGCTTTCTTT. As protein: CASHPPENTEAFF. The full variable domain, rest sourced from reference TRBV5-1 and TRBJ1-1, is KAGVTQTPRYLIKTRGQQVTLSCSPISGHRSVSWYQQTPGQGLQFLFEYFSETQRNKGNFPGRFSGRQFSNSRSEMNVSTLELGDSALYLCASHPPENTEAFFGQGTRLTVV.

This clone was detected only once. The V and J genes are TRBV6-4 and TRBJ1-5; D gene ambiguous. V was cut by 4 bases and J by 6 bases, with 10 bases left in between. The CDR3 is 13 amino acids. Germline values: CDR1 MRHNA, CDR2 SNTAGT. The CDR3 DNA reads TGTGCCAGCAGTGCAGAGCATCGTCAGCCCCAGCATTTT. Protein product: CASSAEHRQPQHF.

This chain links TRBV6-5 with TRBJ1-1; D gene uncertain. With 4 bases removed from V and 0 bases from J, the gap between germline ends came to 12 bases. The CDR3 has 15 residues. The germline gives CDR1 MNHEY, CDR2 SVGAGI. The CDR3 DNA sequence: TGTGCCAGCAGTTTTTACCCACATTTGAACACTGAAGCTTTCTTT. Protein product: CASSFYPHLNTEAFF.

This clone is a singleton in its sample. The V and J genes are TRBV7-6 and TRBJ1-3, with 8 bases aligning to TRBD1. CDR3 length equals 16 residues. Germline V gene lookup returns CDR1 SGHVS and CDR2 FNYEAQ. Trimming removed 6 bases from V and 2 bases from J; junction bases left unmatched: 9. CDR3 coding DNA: TGTGCCAGCAGTTTTGGACAGGGACAGGCTGGAAACACCATATATTTT. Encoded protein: CASSFGQGQAGNTIYF.

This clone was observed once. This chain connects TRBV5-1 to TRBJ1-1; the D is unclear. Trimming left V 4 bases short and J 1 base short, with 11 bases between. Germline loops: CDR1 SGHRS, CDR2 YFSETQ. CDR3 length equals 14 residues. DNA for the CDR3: TGCGCCAGCAGCACGGAGACGGCGAACACTGAAGCTTTCTTT. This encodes CASSTETANTEAFF.